This T cell receptor (beta chain) came from a study of T cell responses to AZD1222 COVID-19 vaccine. Overall study results and limits: Among the donors, most were white British and more were female, and clonal diversity was possibly underestimated. After two AZD1222 doses, spike-specific TCR breadth and depth rose versus day 0. Just six AZD1222 recipients were seropositive at baseline.

In regard to this clone: Its cognate antigen is unknown.

V gave up 0 bases and J gave up 4 bases, with 13 bases separating them. In germline, CDR1 is GTSNPN, CDR2 SVGIG (reference sequence). The CDR3 sequence is 15 residues long. Sequencing was performed with immunoSEQ multiplex PCR; in TCRdb, only in-frame clones are kept and a portion is missing. Among 150,000 to 200,000 clones listed, approximately 89% were seen once. The receptor was derived from an adult who received the AZD1222 COVID-19 vaccine. The rearrangement uses TRBV30 and TRBJ1-3; tentative D call: TRBD1 (6 bases). The source material was peripheral blood, sampled 28 days after the second AZD1222 dose. The chain's CDR3 is CAWSVVTGLGNTIYF. The CDR3 region has the DNA TGTGCCTGGAGTGTCGTTACAGGGTTAGGAAACACCATATATTTT. Full variable domain (missing parts from reference TRBV30 and TRBJ1-3): SQTIHQWPATLVQPVGSPLSLECTVEGTSNPNLYWYRQAAGRGLQLLFYSVGIGQISSEVPQNLSASRPQDRQFILSSKKLLLSDSGFYLCAWSVVTGLGNTIYFGEGSWLTVV.